The 29 T cell receptor beta chains below were found in one sample sequenced in a study of CD8+CD57+ T cells in acquired aplastic anemia. The TCR beta profiling, which covered VDJ combination and CDR3 sequence, was carried out using genomic DNA as the template. TCRdb re-called the reads through MiXCR, storing one row per CDR3 protein. This table holds fewer than 250,000 distinct CDR3 sequences, about 44% found once. Patients included in sequencing had previously demonstrated CD8+CD57+ cell expansion by flow cytometry. The specimen sequenced was sorted CD4+, CD8+, or CD8+CD57+ T cells (not recorded which) from PBMCs. The source is a human donor with aplastic anemia.

About this clonotype itself: Given a much more abundant clone one base away, this may be a read error. The chain uses TRBV7-9 and TRBJ2-1, with D possibly matching TRBD1 (6 bases). Germline CDR1 reads SEHNR; CDR2 reads FQNEAQ (reference sequence). The CDR3 has 13 amino acids. The CDR3 protein is CASSLVQGNERFF. The CDR3 nucleotides read TGTGCCAGCAGCTTAGTACAGGGAAATGAGCGGTTCTTC.

The rearrangement links TRBV2 to TRBJ2-7; TRBD1 matches at 12 bases. The CDR3 is 14 amino acids. Per the germline V gene, CDR1 is SNHLY and CDR2 is FYNNEI. V shed 6 bases and J 5 bases; nucleotides not matched to a gene: 5. CDR3 DNA: TGTGCCAGCAGGAGGGGGACAGGGGGCGACGAGCAGTACTTC. Translating gives CASRRGTGGDEQYF.

V is TRBV29-1 and J is TRBJ2-3, with D perhaps TRBD2 (5 bases). The germline CDR1 and CDR2 sequences are SQVTM and ANQGSEA. Trimming shortened V by 4 bases and J by 4 bases, and 9 bases separated the two germline ends. This CDR3 has 12 residues. CDR3 residues: CSVALAPDTQYF. DNA of the CDR3: TGCAGCGTTGCGCTAGCCCCAGATACGCAGTATTTT.

The rearrangement joins TRBV7-9 to TRBJ1-2; no clear D. Trimming removed 5 bases from V and 12 bases from J, with 22 bases in between. The V gene's germline CDR1 is SEHNR and CDR2 FQNEAQ (reference sequence). The CDR3 extends over 14 amino acids. The CDR3 loop is CASSPLLGGSGNTF. DNA for the CDR3: TGTGCCAGCAGCCCCCTGTTGGGAGGCTCTGGAAACACCTTC.

The J gene is TRBJ1-1, the V gene TRBV15; TRBD1 aligns across 7 bases. Germline V gives CDR1 LNHNV, CDR2 YYDKDF (reference sequence). The junction had 5 bases not matched to a gene; V was cut back by 7 bases and J by 6 bases. The CDR3 is 12 amino acids. CDR3 DNA: TGTGCCACCACAACAGGGGTCGCTGAAGCTTTCTTT. Translation: CATTTGVAEAFF.

The genes are TRBV29-1 and TRBJ2-1; maybe TRBD2 (6 bases). This CDR3 has 14 residues. V lost 8 bases to trimming and J lost 4 bases, with 18 bases between them. Germline assignment: CDR1 SQVTM and CDR2 ANQGSEA. CDR3 DNA sequence: TGCAGCTCTATGGAGGGGACGTCTTACAATGAGCAGTTCTTC. Its translation is CSSMEGTSYNEQFF.

The chain carries TRBV7-6 and TRBJ1-6; 10 bases agree with TRBD1. V was clipped by 5 bases and J by 9 bases; unmatched bases: 4. Per germline, CDR1 SGHVS and CDR2 FNYEAQ. The length of the CDR3 is 14 residues. CDR3 loop: CASSVGQGTSPLHF. Written as DNA, the CDR3 is TGTGCCAGCAGCGTGGGACAGGGGACTTCACCCCTCCACTTT.

V and J are TRBV11-2 and TRBJ2-7; D is possibly TRBD2 (5 bases). The CDR3 has 15 residues. Germline lookup yields CDR1 SGHAT and CDR2 FQNNGV. Trimming pared 5 bases from V and 6 bases from J, leaving 20 bases between. CDR3 sequence (DNA): TGTGCCAGCAGCCAACTGGAGAGGGTCGTAGGCGAGCAGTACTTC. Amino acid sequence: CASSQLERVVGEQYF.

This clonotype was seen at least ten times. This chain links TRBV6-6 with TRBJ2-3; D not certain. The CDR3 length is 14 residues. CDR1 is MNHNY, CDR2 SVGAGI, per germline (reference sequence). The V gene lost 6 bases and the J gene lost 4 bases, with 14 bases spanning the gap. CDR3 DNA: TGTGCCAGCAGCTTGGTGGCCCGGGCAGATACGCAGTATTTT. Its translation is CASSLVARADTQYF.

The rearrangement joins TRBV25-1 to TRBJ1-1, with TRBD1 matching 10 bases. V lost 4 bases to trimming and J lost 5 bases; unmatched junction nucleotides: 7. The CDR3 has 15 residues. In germline, CDR1 is MGHDK, CDR2 SYGVNS. CDR3 sequence reads: CASSGRDRGRTEAFF. The CDR3 DNA sequence: TGTGCCAGCAGTGGCCGGGACAGGGGACGGACTGAAGCTTTCTTT.

V is TRBV20-1 and J is TRBJ2-7; D call uncertain. Germline CDR1 reads DFQATT; CDR2 reads SNEGSKA (reference sequence). V lost 6 bases and J 11 bases, leaving 14 bases between the germline ends. The CDR3 loop spans 10 amino acids. The CDR3 nucleotides read TGCAGTGCCACCCCTTCACGGGAGTACTTC. Its protein product is CSATPSREYF.

Ten or more counts support this clonotype. The chain joins TRBV9 to TRBJ2-5; D possibly matches TRBD1 or TRBD2 (6 bases each). This CDR3 is built from 18 residues. Germline V gene sequence: CDR1 SGDLS, CDR2 YYNGEE. V lost 0 bases and J 1 base, leaving 19 bases between the germline ends. CDR3 sequence: CASSVGLGGSDLQETQYF. The CDR3 DNA is TGTGCCAGCAGCGTAGGGTTGGGGGGCAGTGATCTCCAAGAGACCCAGTACTTC.

V and J are TRBV19 and TRBJ2-3; the D gene is possibly TRBD2 (6 bases). Trimming stripped 1 base from V and 4 bases from J, with 12 bases between. The CDR3 loop spans 15 amino acids. The germline gives CDR1 LNHDA, CDR2 SQIVND (reference sequence). CDR3 coding DNA: TGTGCCAGTAGTATAGGGGGGAGGACACCAGATACGCAGTATTTT. The encoded protein is CASSIGGRTPDTQYF.

The chain combines TRBV7-9 with TRBJ1-2, with D possibly TRBD1 on 6 matching bases. The CDR3 contains 12 residues. From germline, CDR1 is SEHNR and CDR2 FQNEAQ (reference sequence). V shed 5 bases and J shed 8 bases, with 12 bases lying between them. This chain's CDR3 is CASSKGGGGYTF. The CDR3 DNA reads as TGTGCCAGCAGCAAGGGGGGGGGAGGCTACACCTTC.

This rearrangement joins TRBV6-5 to TRBJ2-7; D tentatively fits TRBD1 or TRBD2 (5 bases each). This CDR3 spans 17 amino acids. Germline V gene sequence: CDR1 MNHEY, CDR2 SVGAGI. The V end lost 10 bases, the J end lost 2 bases, and 27 bases lay between the germline ends. The chain's CDR3 is CATSRATISGLPYEQYF. CDR3 DNA sequence: TGTGCCACATCGCGGGCAACAATTTCAGGGTTGCCCTACGAGCAGTACTTC.

Note on this clonotype: The conserved closing phenylalanine or tryptophan is absent in this CDR3, likely reflecting a read error. The chain is built from TRBV2 and TRBJ1-6; D unclear. Between the trimmed V and J ends, which lost 2 bases and 7 bases, there was a span of 18 bases. Germline CDR1 and CDR2: SNHLY and FYNNEI. This CDR3 is 17 amino acids long. In nucleotides, the CDR3 is TGTGCCAGCAGTGAACTAGGGAGGCAAGCAGGAAATTCACCCCTCCACTCT. Amino acid sequence: CASSELGRQAGNSPLHS.

Many counts were recorded for this clonotype. The chain has TRBV5-1 and TRBJ1-5, with D uncertain. Trimming cost V 4 bases and J 5 bases, with 13 bases left between them. Per germline, CDR1 SGHRS and CDR2 YFSETQ. The CDR3 extends over 14 amino acids. CDR3 residues: CASSPSNMDQPQHF. The CDR3 region has the DNA TGCGCCAGCAGCCCAAGTAACATGGATCAGCCCCAGCATTTT.

This clonotype was recorded a few times. This chain uses TRBV27 with TRBJ2-7; D is perhaps TRBD1 (5 bases). Trimming removed 5 bases at V and 6 bases at J, with 11 bases between. Germline assignment: CDR1 MNHEY and CDR2 SMNVEV (reference sequence). CDR3 size: 12 residues. This CDR3 is CASSGPGFEQYF. CDR3 in DNA: TGTGCCAGCAGTGGACCAGGGTTCGAGCAGTACTTC.

V is TRBV10-3 and J is TRBJ2-1, with 11 bases identical to TRBD2. Germline-derived CDR1 and CDR2 are ENHRY and SYGVKD. The CDR3 covers 15 residues. Trimming cost V 6 bases and J 5 bases; bases outside gene matches: 6. DNA for the CDR3: TGTGCCATCAGCTCCGGGACTAGCGGCAACAATGAGCAGTTCTTC. Residues: CAISSGTSGNNEQFF.

The chain has TRBV19 and TRBJ2-5, with TRBD2 matching over 9 bases. Germline-derived CDR1 and CDR2 are LNHDA and SQIVND (reference sequence). This CDR3 region has 15 residues. J lost 1 base, V lost 6 bases, and 6 bases had no gene match. The CDR3, as DNA: TGTGCCAGTAGGGGGCGGGGGGGTTCCCAAGAGACCCAGTACTTC. It specifies CASRGRGGSQETQYF.

The table lists this clonotype with many counts. The chain couples TRBV3-1 to TRBJ1-2, with a possible D match to TRBD1 (5 bases). Germline values: CDR1 LGHDT, CDR2 YNNKEL (reference sequence). V lost 3 bases and J 7 bases, leaving 18 bases between the germline ends. The CDR3 contains 15 residues. CDR3 amino acids: CASSHSRRGKSGYTF. CDR3 DNA: TGTGCCAGCAGCCATTCACGGCGGGGGAAGAGTGGCTACACCTTC.

This clonotype was picked up one time. It may be a read error: a sequence one base away is much more abundant. The V call is TRBV6-5, the J call TRBJ2-7, with TRBD1 matching over 8 bases. Per germline, CDR1 MNHEY and CDR2 SVGAGI. The CDR3 totals 15 residues. The CDR3 sequence: CASSYSLDRGYGQYF. The CDR3 coding sequence is TGTGCCAGCAGTTACTCATTAGACAGGGGATACGGGCAGTACTTC.

This sequence joins TRBV6-1 and TRBJ2-1; D possibly corresponds to TRBD2 (5 bases). Germline loops: CDR1 MNHNS, CDR2 SASEGT. V was clipped by 8 bases and J by 7 bases, with 12 bases between them. The CDR3 sequence is 12 residues long. The CDR3: CASAVGGNEQFF. As DNA, the CDR3 is TGTGCCAGCGCGGTGGGCGGGAATGAGCAGTTCTTC.

J is TRBJ2-7 and V is TRBV10-2; no firm D call. The V end was cut by 3 bases, the J end by 5 bases, with 11 bases between. The CDR3 contains 13 residues. The germline CDR1 and CDR2 sequences are WSHSY and SAAADI. The CDR3 DNA is TGCGCCAGCAGTGAAGGACGATTCCACGAGCAGTACTTC. Translated, it gives CASSEGRFHEQYF.

In its sample, this clonotype was seen many times. The rearrangement joins TRBV9 to TRBJ2-2; 10 bases agree with TRBD1. Trimming cost V 2 bases and J 3 bases; bases outside gene matches: 1. Germline values: CDR1 SGDLS, CDR2 YYNGEE. The CDR3 has 15 amino acids. The CDR3 reads CASSVGTGDTGELFF. DNA of the CDR3: TGTGCCAGCAGCGTTGGGACAGGGGACACCGGGGAGCTGTTTTTT.

This chain connects TRBV6-2 or TRBV6-3 to TRBJ2-7; unclear D gene. V was shortened by 9 bases and J by 2 bases, with 17 bases between the two germline ends. The CDR3 totals 14 residues. Germline V CDR1 and CDR2: MNHEY, SVGEGT. The CDR3 DNA sequence: TGTGCCAGTTCGAATCGGCGGTCCCCCTACGAGCAGTACTTC. Translating it yields CASSNRRSPYEQYF.

On this clonotype itself: A much larger clone is a single base away; this may be a read error. CDR3 sequence reads: CASSQDQAAFYEQYF. The CDR3 nucleotides are TGCGCCAGCAGCCAAGATCAGGCAGCCTTCTACGAGCAGTACTTC. The chain has TRBV4-3 and TRBJ2-7; D gene uncertain. The CDR3 covers 15 residues. Looked up from germline, CDR1 is LGHNA and CDR2 is YSLEER. V was cut by 0 bases and J by 3 bases, with 12 bases left in between.

This clonotype was counted at least ten times. The V gene is TRBV7-9, the J gene TRBJ2-7; D not resolved. There are 14 residues in the CDR3. The V gene's germline CDR1 is SEHNR and CDR2 FQNEAQ (reference sequence). V lost 0 bases and J lost 1, with 7 bases in between. This CDR3 is CASSLALFSYEQYF. The CDR3 DNA reads as TGTGCCAGCAGCTTAGCGTTGTTTTCCTACGAGCAGTACTTC.

This clonotype was counted once. The chain recombines TRBV29-1 with TRBJ2-3; possibly TRBD1 for D (6 bases). CDR1 and CDR2 (germline): SQVTM, ANQGSEA. This CDR3 spans 15 amino acids. V was pared by 6 bases and J by 1 base, with 17 bases between. CDR3 loop: CSVPGDTGGTDTQYF. The CDR3 nucleotides are TGCAGCGTCCCCGGGGACACAGGCGGCACAGATACGCAGTATTTT.